These T cell receptor beta chains were read from a single sample in a study of early T cells in non-severe SARS-CoV-2 infection. TCRdb ran MiXCR on the 5' RACE reads and lists one entry per CDR3 protein. The table records some 30,000 distinct CDR3 sequences, roughly 4.3% of them present only once. The specimen sequenced was whole blood. The receptors derive from an adult who was a healthcare worker with PCR-confirmed SARS-CoV-2 infection or an uninfected control (not recorded which). Both conserved end residues are part of each CDR3. D genes are given only for firm matches. Only some rows state a clone size, as once, few, many or a class for expanded clones.

few	TRBV9	.	TRBJ2-2	TGTGCCAGCAGCGCCCAGGACCTTCCCCAGACCGGGGAGCTGTTTTTT	CASSAQDLPQTGELFF
many	TRBV2	.	TRBJ1-5	TGTGCCAGCAGTGATCGGAGAAACAATCAGCCCCAGCATTTT	CASSDRRNNQPQHF
many	TRBV3-1	.	TRBJ2-2	TGTGCCAGCAGCCAACAGCGCACCGGGGAGCTGTTTTTT	CASSQQRTGELFF
many	TRBV18	.	TRBJ2-5	TGTGCCAGCTCACCTAACGGGAATACCGAGACCCAGTACTTC	CASSPNGNTETQYF
.	TRBV2	.	TRBJ2-3	TGTGCCAGCAGTGTTTACAGACTCGAGACTAGCACAGATACGCAGTATTTT	CASSVYRLETSTDTQYF
many	TRBV29-1	.	TRBJ1-1	TGCAGCGTTGAAGTTTATTGGCAGTTGAACACTGAAGCTTTCTTT	CSVEVYWQLNTEAFF
.	TRBV7-8	TRBD2	TRBJ2-3	TGTGCCAGCAGCTTAGATCTCTGGGGGCTAGCGGGGTCCACAGATACGCAGTATTTT	CASSLDLWGLAGSTDTQYF
many	TRBV7-6	TRBD2	TRBJ2-7	TGTGCCAGCAGCGATCGAGCGGGAAATTACGAGCAGTACTTC	CASSDRAGNYEQYF
.	TRBV18	TRBD1	TRBJ2-2	TGTGCCAGCTCACCGGACAGGCCCGGGGAGCTGTTTTTT	CASSPDRPGELFF
many	TRBV6-5	.	TRBJ1-2	TGTGCCAGCAGACCTACCCAGGGTGTTGGGTATGGCTACACCTTC	CASRPTQGVGYGYTF
many	TRBV6-5	TRBD1	TRBJ2-4	TGTGCCAGCAGTACAGGGGGCCGAGCCAAAAACATTCAGTACTTC	CASSTGGRAKNIQYF
many	TRBV18	TRBD2	TRBJ2-1	TGTGCCAGCTCACCACCGGGACTAGCGGGGGGTGCAGAGCAGTTCTTC	CASSPPGLAGGAEQFF
many	TRBV20-1	.	TRBJ1-2	TGCAGTGCCGCAAGTAGACAAGAGTATGGCTACACCTTC	CSAASRQEYGYTF
few	TRBV7-7	.	TRBJ2-1	TGTGCTAGCAGCGTACAACTAGCCTCCGAGCAGTTCTTC	CASSVQLASEQFF
.	TRBV9	.	TRBJ1-4	TGTGCCAGCAGTAGAGGTGGGGCGGGTAATGAAAAACTGTTTTTT	CASSRGGAGNEKLFF
.	TRBV6-6	.	TRBJ2-7	TGTGCCAGCAGTTACGGGAGGAGGTCCTACGAGCAGTACTTC	CASSYGRRSYEQYF
many	TRBV6-6	.	TRBJ2-5	TGTGCCAGCAGTTACTCGATAGGAATGGAGACCCAGTACTTC	CASSYSIGMETQYF
.	TRBV21-1	.	TRBJ2-7	TGTGCCATCAATCCTAAAGGGCCCGGACCCTACGAGCAGTACTTC	CAINPKGPGPYEQYF
many	TRBV30	.	TRBJ1-2	TGTGCCTGGAGTGAGGCGGAGGGTGGCTACACCTTC	CAWSEAEGGYTF
many	TRBV2	.	TRBJ2-5	TGTGCCAGCACCCCGACCGCTCTTCTCCAAGAGACCCAGTACTTC	CASTPTALLQETQYF
many	TRBV10-1	TRBD2	TRBJ2-1	TGCGCCAGCAGTGTAGATGGAAGGACTAGCGGGGAATCGGGCAGCTCCTACAATGAGCAGTTCTTC	CASSVDGRTSGESGSSYNEQFF
many	TRBV5-1	.	TRBJ2-2	TGCGCCAGCAGCTTAGCGGCGAACACCGGGGAGCTGTTTTTT	CASSLAANTGELFF
.	TRBV5-5	.	TRBJ2-2	TGTGCCAGCAGCCAAGGGGCGGGCACCGGGGAGCTGTTTTTT	CASSQGAGTGELFF
.	TRBV3-1	.	TRBJ2-2	TGTGCCAGCAGCCATATCGGGGAGCTGTTTTTT	CASSHIGELFF
.	TRBV7-6	.	TRBJ2-5	TGTGCCAGCAGTACAAGGGGATCGGGAGAGACCCAGTACTTC	CASSTRGSGETQYF
.	TRBV25-1	.	TRBJ1-1	TGTGCCAGCAGTGAATCGACCGGTGACACTGAAGCTTTCTTT	CASSESTGDTEAFF
many	TRBV18	TRBD2	TRBJ2-1	TGTGCCAGCTCAAGACTAGCAGACTCCTACAATGAGCAGTTCTTC	CASSRLADSYNEQFF